The 23 T cell receptor beta chains listed next were all sequenced from one sample in a study of blood T cell repertoires in COVID-19. Produced via immunoSEQ multiplex PCR; TCRdb's table is partial and in-frame only. The table records tens of thousands of clones, approximately 71% of them present only once. The sample was peripheral blood. The origin of the receptors is an older man with COVID-19, enrolled during active disease.

The V gene is TRBV5-1, the J gene TRBJ2-7; D is undetermined. CDR3 size: 13 residues. Per germline, CDR1 SGHRS and CDR2 YFSETQ. With 0 bases removed from V and 7 bases from J, the gap between germline ends came to 11 bases. The CDR3 sequence: CASSLVVSEEQYF. CDR3 sequence (DNA): TGCGCCAGCAGCTTGGTCGTCTCGGAGGAGCAGTACTTC.

This clone was observed a few times. The rearrangement joins TRBV14 to TRBJ1-2; D call uncertain. The CDR3 is 13 residues long. The germline V gene encodes CDR1 SGHDN and CDR2 FVKESK. Trimming took 1 base from V and 8 from J, leaving 11 bases between them. In nucleotides, the CDR3 is TGTGCCAGCAGCCAAGTAGCGGTGACGGGCTACACCTTC. It codes for CASSQVAVTGYTF.

The DNA for the CDR3 is TGTGCCAGCAGCTTAGCCGCCGGGGAGCTGTTTTTT. This translates into CASSLAAGELFF. V usage is TRBV7-8 and J usage is TRBJ2-2; no reliable D call. The CDR3 has 12 amino acids. Germline V gives CDR1 SGHVS, CDR2 FQNEAQ. The V end lost 0 bases, the J end lost 6 bases, and 2 bases lay between the germline ends.

The chain is built from TRBV9 and TRBJ1-6, with 7 positions matching TRBD1. Germline CDR1 and CDR2: SGDLS and YYNGEE. There are 16 residues in the CDR3. The trim removed 2 bases at V and 2 bases at J, leaving 4 bases unmatched. CDR3 DNA sequence: TGTGCCAGCAGCGTTACAGGGGTGCCCTATAATTCACCCCTCCACTTT. It encodes CASSVTGVPYNSPLHF.

The chain is built from TRBV6-5 and TRBJ1-1; 9 positions match TRBD1. Germline V lookup: CDR1 MNHEY, CDR2 SVGAGI. Trimming took 6 bases from V and 5 from J; bases not matched to a gene: 7. The CDR3 covers 14 residues. CDR3 sequence (DNA): TGTGCCAGCAGACGTGGACAGGGGAAAACTGAAGCTTTCTTT. Translated, it gives CASRRGQGKTEAFF.

This clone came up once. This rearrangement joins TRBV19 to TRBJ2-6, with TRBD1 identical over 8 bases. J was trimmed by 0 bases and V by 7 bases; bases with no gene match: 11. Looked up from germline, CDR1 is LNHDA and CDR2 is SQIVND (reference sequence). The CDR3 totals 18 residues. CDR3 region: CASNHYGTGSSGANVLTF. The CDR3 DNA follows: TGTGCCAGTAATCACTACGGGACAGGCTCCTCTGGGGCCAACGTCCTGACTTTC.

The rearrangement joins TRBV7-6 to TRBJ1-3; possibly TRBD1 for D (5 bases). The CDR3 spans 15 residues. Per the germline V gene, CDR1 is SGHVS and CDR2 is FNYEAQ. V was trimmed by 3 bases and J by 1 base, leaving 10 bases between them. The CDR3 sequence is CASSFPGSSGNTIYF. CDR3 coding DNA: TGTGCCAGCAGCTTTCCAGGGTCGTCTGGAAACACCATATATTTT.

The sample holds one count of this clone. The V and J genes are TRBV5-1 and TRBJ1-2; D is possibly TRBD1 (5 bases). The ends were cut back, 4 bases at V and 0 bases at J, with 13 bases in the middle. The CDR3 extends over 15 amino acids. Germline loops: CDR1 SGHRS, CDR2 YFSETQ. The CDR3 reads CASSGQGLPNYGYTF. Here the CDR3 DNA reads TGCGCCAGCAGCGGTCAGGGCCTCCCTAACTATGGCTACACCTTC.

The gene calls are TRBV9 and TRBJ2-2; D possibly corresponds to TRBD2 (6 bases). V was clipped by 1 base and J by 0 bases, with 10 bases between them. CDR3 length: 16 amino acids. The germline gives CDR1 SGDLS, CDR2 YYNGEE. CDR3 loop: CASSVYGGANTGELFF. Written as DNA, the CDR3 is TGTGCCAGCAGCGTATATGGCGGGGCGAACACCGGGGAGCTGTTTTTT.

This chain connects TRBV7-2 to TRBJ2-1; maybe TRBD1 (6 bases). Trimming took 6 bases from V and 4 from J, leaving 7 bases between them. Germline V gene sequence: CDR1 SGHTA, CDR2 FQGNSA. The CDR3 length is 12 residues. CDR3: CASRGQYNEQFF. For the CDR3, the DNA is TGTGCCAGCAGAGGACAGTACAATGAGCAGTTCTTC.

J is TRBJ2-1 and V is TRBV25-1; 9 bases agree with TRBD2. Germline loops: CDR1 MGHDK, CDR2 SYGVNS. The ends lost 3 bases at V and 3 bases at J; junction bases unmatched: 6. This CDR3 region has 16 residues. DNA of the CDR3: TGTGCCAGCAGTGATCCGGCTAGCGGGAACTACAATGAGCAGTTCTTC. Translation gives CASSDPASGNYNEQFF.

This chain connects TRBV3-1 (or the pseudogene TRBV3-2) to TRBJ2-6; D is perhaps TRBD1 (6 bases). The CDR3 runs to 16 residues. The germline V gene has CDR1 LGHDT and CDR2 YNNKEL (reference sequence). Deletions cut 1 base from V and 2 bases from J, with 9 bases between. CDR3 DNA sequence: TGTGCCAGCAGCCAAGGGGGGCGGACTGGGGCCAACGTCCTGACTTTC. This gives the protein CASSQGGRTGANVLTF.

The V and J genes are TRBV11-2 and TRBJ2-5; maybe TRBD2 (5 bases). CDR1 SGHAT and CDR2 FQNNGV come from the germline V gene. The CDR3 runs 14 residues. Trimming removed 1 base at V and 7 bases at J, with 13 bases between. CDR3 sequence: CASSLARTVGTQYF. The CDR3 DNA sequence: TGTGCCAGCAGCTTAGCCCGGACTGTCGGGACCCAGTACTTC.

The CDR3 is CAIKTSSYEQYF. As DNA, the CDR3 is TGTGCCATTAAGACTAGTTCCTACGAGCAGTACTTC. This chain joins TRBV3-1 (or the pseudogene TRBV3-2) and TRBJ2-7; tentatively, D is TRBD2 (6 bases). This CDR3 region has 12 residues. Germline V lookup: CDR1 LGHDT, CDR2 YNNKEL (reference sequence). Trimming removed 10 bases at V and 1 base at J, with 11 bases between.

The rearrangement uses TRBV10-1 and TRBJ1-2; a weak D match, TRBD1 (6 bases). V lost 2 bases, J lost 4 bases, and 17 bases lay in between. CDR3 length: 16 amino acids. The germline gives CDR1 WNHNN, CDR2 SYGVQD (reference sequence). The CDR3 DNA reads TGCGCCAGCAGTGAGCAAAAACAGGGCCTCCTCTATGGCTACACCTTC. It specifies CASSEQKQGLLYGYTF.

The V call is TRBV5-1, the J call TRBJ2-1; D is undetermined. The CDR3 spans 13 residues. Germline V gene data show CDR1 as SGHRS and CDR2 as YFSETQ. Trimming left V 4 bases short and J 2 bases short, with 7 bases between. CDR3 loop: CASSVVPYNEQFF. DNA of the CDR3: TGCGCCAGCAGCGTCGTCCCCTACAATGAGCAGTTCTTC.

The CDR3 region is CASSFYRVSDTQYF. The CDR3 nucleotides are TGTGCCAGCAGTTTTTACAGGGTCTCAGATACGCAGTATTTT. This chain connects TRBV27 to TRBJ2-3, with TRBD1 as a possible D gene (6 bases). Germline CDR1 MNHEY, CDR2 SMNVEV (reference sequence). Trimming stripped 3 bases from V and 4 bases from J, with 11 bases between. This CDR3 is 14 amino acids long.

At least ten counts were recorded for this clone. This chain links TRBV24-1 with TRBJ2-1, with D possibly TRBD1 on 6 matching bases. CDR1 and CDR2 (germline): KGHDR, SFDVKD. Trimming left V 4 bases short and J 7 bases short, with 10 bases between. The CDR3 length is 13 residues. The CDR3 coding sequence is TGTGCCACCAGTGAGTCCCAGGGGAATGAGCAGTTCTTC. Encoded protein: CATSESQGNEQFF.

J is TRBJ1-2 and V is TRBV2; 9 positions agree with TRBD1. Looked up from germline, CDR1 is SNHLY and CDR2 is FYNNEI. V trimming: 6 bases; J trimming: 2 bases; junction bases outside the gene matches: 1. The CDR3 spans 13 residues. Here the CDR3 DNA reads TGTGCCAGCAGCGACAGGGGGAACTATGGCTACACCTTC. Amino acids: CASSDRGNYGYTF.

This clone was seen once. The DNA of the CDR3 is TGTGCCAGCAGCCCATACTCCCGTGGTGGCTACACCTTC. Its protein product is CASSPYSRGGYTF. The rearrangement uses TRBV7-2 and TRBJ1-2; D is uncertain. The CDR3 consists of 13 residues. Trimming removed 5 bases from V and 7 bases from J, with 14 bases in between. CDR1 and CDR2 from the germline V gene are SGHTA and FQGNSA. Using reference TRBV7-2 and TRBJ1-2 for the parts outside the CDR3, the full variable domain is GAGVSQSPSNKVTEKGKDVELRCDPISGHTALYWYRQSLGQGLEFLIYFQGNSAPDKSGLPSDRFSAERTGGSVSTLTIQRTQQEDSAVYLCASSPYSRGGYTFGSGTRLTVV.

A few counts support this clone. The chain combines TRBV19 with TRBJ2-1; TRBD2 aligns across 8 bases. Trimming removed 3 bases from V and 0 bases from J; junction bases left unmatched: 13. Per germline, CDR1 LNHDA and CDR2 SQIVND (reference sequence). The CDR3 spans 19 residues. This CDR3 is CASSIPSGVAGFSYNEQFF. The DNA for the CDR3 is TGTGCCAGTAGTATCCCAAGTGGAGTAGCGGGATTCTCCTACAATGAGCAGTTCTTC.

The chain has TRBV5-1 and TRBJ2-5; possibly TRBD1 for D (6 bases). CDR3 size: 15 residues. CDR1 is SGHRS, CDR2 YFSETQ, per germline. With 4 bases removed from V and 1 base from J, the gap between germline ends came to 14 bases. CDR3 sequence: CASSPTPTGQETQYF. DNA for the CDR3: TGCGCCAGCAGCCCCACCCCGACAGGCCAAGAGACCCAGTACTTC.

The chain links TRBV16 to TRBJ1-1; 8 nucleotides align to TRBD1. The V gene's germline CDR1 is KGHSY and CDR2 FQNENV. The CDR3 has 16 residues. V dropped 2 bases and J dropped 4; count of bases not matched to a gene: 9. The CDR3 sequence: CASSQIAPDRATEAFF. CDR3 nucleotides: TGTGCCAGCAGCCAAATTGCCCCGGACAGGGCCACTGAAGCTTTCTTT.